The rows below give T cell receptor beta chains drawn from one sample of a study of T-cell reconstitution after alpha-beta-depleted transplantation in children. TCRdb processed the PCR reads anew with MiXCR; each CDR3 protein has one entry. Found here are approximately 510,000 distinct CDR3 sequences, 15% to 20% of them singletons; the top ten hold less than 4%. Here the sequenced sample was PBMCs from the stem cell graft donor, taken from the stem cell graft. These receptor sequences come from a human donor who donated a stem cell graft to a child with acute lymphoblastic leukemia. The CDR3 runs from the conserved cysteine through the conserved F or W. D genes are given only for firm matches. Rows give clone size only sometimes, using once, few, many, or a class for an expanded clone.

CDR3 protein: CASRGGVTPNTGELFF
CDR3 DNA: TGCGCCAGCCGAGGGGGGGTGACGCCGAACACCGGGGAGCTGTTTTTT
CDR3 length: 16
clone size: -
D gene: -
J gene: TRBJ2-2
V gene: TRBV4-1

CDR3 protein: CASSQVRDRGTYNEQFF
CDR3 DNA: TGTGCCAGCAGCCAAGTACGGGACAGGGGTACCTACAATGAGCAGTTCTTC
CDR3 length: 17
clone size: -
D gene: TRBD1
J gene: TRBJ2-1
V gene: TRBV3-1

CDR3 protein: CASSFGLAYNEQFF
CDR3 DNA: TGTGCCAGCAGTTTTGGACTAGCGTACAATGAGCAGTTCTTC
CDR3 length: 14
clone size: few
D gene: TRBD2
J gene: TRBJ2-1
V gene: TRBV27

CDR3 protein: CASTGTSNYEQYF
CDR3 DNA: TGTGCCAGCACTGGAACCTCTAACTACGAGCAGTACTTC
CDR3 length: 13
clone size: few
D gene: -
J gene: TRBJ2-7
V gene: TRBV27

CDR3 protein: CASSFPGLATYEQYF
CDR3 DNA: TGTGCCAGCAGTTTCCCGGGACTCGCTACCTACGAGCAGTACTTC
CDR3 length: 15
clone size: few
D gene: -
J gene: TRBJ2-7
V gene: TRBV6-5

CDR3 protein: CASSFRGRVNTEAFF
CDR3 DNA: TGTGCCAGCAGCTTCCGCGGGCGCGTGAACACTGAAGCTTTCTTT
CDR3 length: 15
clone size: -
D gene: -
J gene: TRBJ1-1
V gene: TRBV5-6

CDR3 protein: CASSQDRPQDTQYF
CDR3 DNA: TGTGCCAGCAGCCAAGATCGGCCCCAAGATACGCAGTATTTT
CDR3 length: 14
clone size: few
D gene: -
J gene: TRBJ2-3
V gene: TRBV14

CDR3 protein: CASSLGSRLGTGELFF
CDR3 DNA: TGCGCCAGCAGCTTGGGGTCGCGACTCGGCACCGGGGAGCTGTTTTTT
CDR3 length: 16
clone size: -
D gene: -
J gene: TRBJ2-2
V gene: TRBV5-1

CDR3 protein: CASSSPSWREFSGELFF
CDR3 DNA: TGTGCCAGCAGTTCCCCGAGTTGGAGGGAGTTCTCCGGGGAGCTGTTTTTT
CDR3 length: 17
clone size: -
D gene: -
J gene: TRBJ2-2
V gene: TRBV12-3/TRBV12-4

CDR3 protein: CAISIGGQNNEQFF
CDR3 DNA: TGTGCCATCAGTATCGGGGGGCAAAACAATGAGCAGTTCTTC
CDR3 length: 14
clone size: few
D gene: -
J gene: TRBJ2-1
V gene: TRBV10-3

CDR3 protein: CASSREGYYGYTF
CDR3 DNA: TGTGCCAGCAGTCGAGAGGGATACTATGGCTACACCTTC
CDR3 length: 13
clone size: few
D gene: -
J gene: TRBJ1-2
V gene: TRBV27

CDR3 protein: CASSQDRLTSSYEQYF
CDR3 DNA: TGCGCCAGCAGCCAAGATCGACTTACGAGCTCCTACGAGCAGTACTTC
CDR3 length: 16
clone size: -
D gene: -
J gene: TRBJ2-7
V gene: TRBV4-1

CDR3 protein: CASSLEWGNNEQFF
CDR3 DNA: TGTGCCAGCAGCTTAGAATGGGGAAACAATGAGCAGTTCTTC
CDR3 length: 14
clone size: few
D gene: -
J gene: TRBJ2-1
V gene: TRBV7-2

CDR3 protein: CSARDSAQGTEAFF
CDR3 DNA: TGCAGTGCTAGAGATTCGGCGCAGGGCACTGAAGCTTTCTTT
CDR3 length: 14
clone size: few
D gene: -
J gene: TRBJ1-1
V gene: TRBV20-1

CDR3 protein: CAWSAGYEQYF
CDR3 DNA: TGTGCCTGGAGTGCCGGGTACGAGCAGTACTTC
CDR3 length: 11
clone size: -
D gene: -
J gene: TRBJ2-7
V gene: TRBV30

CDR3 protein: CSVPSVQRNTEAFF
CDR3 DNA: TGCAGCGTTCCATCGGTCCAACGGAACACTGAAGCTTTCTTT
CDR3 length: 14
clone size: -
D gene: -
J gene: TRBJ1-1
V gene: TRBV29-1

CDR3 protein: CASSPQRTSGTGELFF
CDR3 DNA: TGTGCCAGCTCACCCCAACGGACTAGCGGGACCGGGGAGCTGTTTTTT
CDR3 length: 16
clone size: -
D gene: TRBD2
J gene: TRBJ2-2
V gene: TRBV18

CDR3 protein: CASGTITRRVAKNIQYF
CDR3 DNA: TGTGCTAGTGGTACCATAACCCGAAGGGTAGCCAAAAACATTCAGTACTTC
CDR3 length: 17
clone size: -
D gene: -
J gene: TRBJ2-4
V gene: TRBV12-5

CDR3 protein: CASSETGYSLAGEETGGEETQYF
CDR3 DNA: TGCGCCAGCAGTGAAACGGGGTACTCATTAGCGGGAGAGGAAACCGGAGGAGAAGAGACCCAGTACTTC
CDR3 length: 23
clone size: -
D gene: TRBD2
J gene: TRBJ2-5
V gene: TRBV10-1

CDR3 protein: CASSPGTSSSYEQYF
CDR3 DNA: TGCGCCAGCAGCCCCGGGACATCGAGCTCCTACGAGCAGTACTTC
CDR3 length: 15
clone size: -
D gene: -
J gene: TRBJ2-7
V gene: TRBV5-1

CDR3 protein: CASSFPTGRQRQYF
CDR3 DNA: TGTGCCAGCAGTTTCCCCACGGGCCGACAGCGGCAGTACTTC
CDR3 length: 14
clone size: few
D gene: -
J gene: TRBJ2-4
V gene: TRBV28

CDR3 protein: CARPSNRVADTEAFF
CDR3 DNA: TGTGCCAGACCAAGCAACAGGGTTGCGGACACTGAAGCTTTCTTT
CDR3 length: 15
clone size: -
D gene: -
J gene: TRBJ1-1
V gene: TRBV2

CDR3 protein: CASSPEVVRDGGSNEQFF
CDR3 DNA: TGTGCCAGCAGCCCAGAGGTGGTGCGGGACGGCGGGTCCAATGAGCAGTTCTTC
CDR3 length: 18
clone size: -
D gene: -
J gene: TRBJ2-1
V gene: TRBV11-2

CDR3 protein: CASSISEGGHNEQFF
CDR3 DNA: TGTGCCAGCAGCATATCCGAAGGGGGACACAATGAGCAGTTCTTC
CDR3 length: 15
clone size: -
D gene: -
J gene: TRBJ2-1
V gene: TRBV7-3

CDR3 protein: CASSFRDTEARNEQFF
CDR3 DNA: TGTGCCAGCAGCTTCCGGGATACCGAAGCGCGGAATGAGCAGTTCTTC
CDR3 length: 16
clone size: -
D gene: -
J gene: TRBJ2-1
V gene: TRBV11-3

CDR3 protein: CASSGLEVEQYF
CDR3 DNA: TGCGCCAGCTCGGGACTGGAGGTCGAGCAGTACTTC
CDR3 length: 12
clone size: few
D gene: -
J gene: TRBJ2-7
V gene: TRBV10-2

CDR3 protein: CASRSYLAHPRSTDTQYF
CDR3 DNA: TGTGCCAGCAGATCATACCTAGCGCACCCGCGGAGCACAGATACGCAGTATTTT
CDR3 length: 18
clone size: -
D gene: -
J gene: TRBJ2-3
V gene: TRBV11-1

CDR3 protein: CASSFGARVSYEQYF
CDR3 DNA: TGCGCCAGCAGCTTTGGCGCGCGAGTCTCCTACGAGCAGTACTTC
CDR3 length: 15
clone size: -
D gene: -
J gene: TRBJ2-7
V gene: TRBV5-1

CDR3 protein: CSVGGTGRDTEAFF
CDR3 DNA: TGCAGCGTTGGGGGGACAGGGCGGGACACTGAAGCTTTCTTT
CDR3 length: 14
clone size: -
D gene: TRBD1
J gene: TRBJ1-1
V gene: TRBV29-1

CDR3 protein: CASSPLERAKNIQYF
CDR3 DNA: TGTGCCAGCTCACCACTCGAGCGGGCCAAAAACATTCAGTACTTC
CDR3 length: 15
clone size: many
D gene: -
J gene: TRBJ2-4
V gene: TRBV18

CDR3 protein: CASSSGIGVYEQYF
CDR3 DNA: TGTGCCAGCAGTTCCGGGATAGGTGTCTACGAGCAGTACTTC
CDR3 length: 14
clone size: -
D gene: -
J gene: TRBJ2-7
V gene: TRBV13

CDR3 protein: CASSERGTGPNTDTQYF
CDR3 DNA: TGTGCCAGCAGTGAACGGGGGACAGGGCCCAACACAGATACGCAGTATTTT
CDR3 length: 17
clone size: -
D gene: TRBD1
J gene: TRBJ2-3
V gene: TRBV25-1

CDR3 protein: CASSQEGLAESSYNEQFF
CDR3 DNA: TGTGCCAGCAGCCAAGAAGGGCTAGCGGAGAGCTCCTACAATGAGCAGTTCTTC
CDR3 length: 18
clone size: few
D gene: TRBD2
J gene: TRBJ2-1
V gene: TRBV4-2

CDR3 protein: CASTKNPEPNTGELFF
CDR3 DNA: TGCGCCAGCACTAAAAACCCGGAGCCCAACACCGGGGAGCTGTTTTTT
CDR3 length: 16
clone size: few
D gene: -
J gene: TRBJ2-2
V gene: TRBV4-1

CDR3 protein: CSARASRGTNTGELFF
CDR3 DNA: TGCAGTGCTAGAGCCTCTCGCGGGACGAACACCGGGGAGCTGTTTTTT
CDR3 length: 16
clone size: few
D gene: -
J gene: TRBJ2-2
V gene: TRBV20-1

CDR3 protein: CASSSAGTSAYNEQFF
CDR3 DNA: TGTGCCAGCAGCTCCGCCGGGACTAGCGCCTACAATGAGCAGTTCTTC
CDR3 length: 16
clone size: few
D gene: TRBD2
J gene: TRBJ2-1
V gene: TRBV11-2

CDR3 protein: CASPGAGGSYNEQFF
CDR3 DNA: TGTGCCAGCCCGGGGGCAGGGGGCTCCTACAATGAGCAGTTCTTC
CDR3 length: 15
clone size: few
D gene: -
J gene: TRBJ2-1
V gene: TRBV11-1

CDR3 protein: CSVIAGGFPSNCEQFF
CDR3 DNA: TGCAGCGTTATAGCGGGAGGCTTCCCATCCAATTGCGAGCAGTTCTTC
CDR3 length: 16
clone size: few
D gene: TRBD2
J gene: TRBJ2-1
V gene: TRBV29-1

CDR3 protein: CASSVVPDHYEQYF
CDR3 DNA: TGTGCCAGCAGCGTAGTGCCGGACCATTACGAGCAGTACTTC
CDR3 length: 14
clone size: few
D gene: -
J gene: TRBJ2-7
V gene: TRBV9

CDR3 protein: CAWSRHYGLRQFF
CDR3 DNA: TGTGCCTGGAGCCGACATTATGGACTCAGGCAGTTCTTC
CDR3 length: 13
clone size: -
D gene: -
J gene: TRBJ2-1
V gene: TRBV30

CDR3 protein: CASSELLLAEQFF
CDR3 DNA: TGTGCCAGCAGTGAATTGTTACTAGCGGAGCAGTTCTTC
CDR3 length: 13
clone size: few
D gene: TRBD2
J gene: TRBJ2-1
V gene: TRBV6-1

CDR3 protein: CASSLRRVTGELFF
CDR3 DNA: TGTGCCAGCAGCTTACGCAGGGTCACCGGGGAGCTGTTTTTT
CDR3 length: 14
clone size: few
D gene: -
J gene: TRBJ2-2
V gene: TRBV7-9

CDR3 protein: CSAAYNRDIYNYGYTF
CDR3 DNA: TGCAGTGCTGCCTACAACCGGGACATATATAACTATGGCTACACCTTC
CDR3 length: 16
clone size: few
D gene: -
J gene: TRBJ1-2
V gene: TRBV20-1

CDR3 protein: CASSLGHAVNYGYTF
CDR3 DNA: TGCGCCAGCAGCTTGGGACATGCCGTTAACTATGGCTACACCTTC
CDR3 length: 15
clone size: -
D gene: -
J gene: TRBJ1-2
V gene: TRBV5-1

CDR3 protein: CASSGTGRTEAFF
CDR3 DNA: TGCGCCAGCAGCGGGACAGGGCGCACTGAAGCTTTCTTT
CDR3 length: 13
clone size: many
D gene: TRBD1
J gene: TRBJ1-1
V gene: TRBV5-1

CDR3 protein: CATSREFDGSTDTQYF
CDR3 DNA: TGTGCCACCAGCAGAGAGTTTGACGGGAGCACAGATACGCAGTATTTT
CDR3 length: 16
clone size: few
D gene: -
J gene: TRBJ2-3
V gene: TRBV15

CDR3 protein: CASSASGTAIPNYGYTF
CDR3 DNA: TGTGCCAGCAGTGCTTCCGGGACAGCCATACCCAACTATGGCTACACCTTC
CDR3 length: 17
clone size: -
D gene: TRBD1
J gene: TRBJ1-2
V gene: TRBV25-1

CDR3 protein: CASSSTDRGDTEAFF
CDR3 DNA: TGTGCCAGCAGCTCCACGGACAGGGGGGACACTGAAGCTTTCTTT
CDR3 length: 15
clone size: -
D gene: TRBD1
J gene: TRBJ1-1
V gene: TRBV5-6

CDR3 protein: CASSIYGTSSTQYF
CDR3 DNA: TGTGCCAGTAGTATATATGGGACTAGCTCCACCCAGTACTTC
CDR3 length: 14
clone size: once
D gene: TRBD2
J gene: TRBJ2-5
V gene: TRBV19

CDR3 protein: CASSQPQRMNTEAFF
CDR3 DNA: TGCGCCAGCAGCCAACCACAACGGATGAACACTGAAGCTTTCTTT
CDR3 length: 15
clone size: -
D gene: -
J gene: TRBJ1-1
V gene: TRBV4-1

CDR3 protein: CSARSRAGAKNIQYF
CDR3 DNA: TGCAGTGCTAGAAGCAGGGCGGGGGCCAAAAACATTCAGTACTTC
CDR3 length: 15
clone size: few
D gene: -
J gene: TRBJ2-4
V gene: TRBV20-1

CDR3 protein: CASSDLSGTTNTGELFF
CDR3 DNA: TGCGCCAGCAGTGACCTTTCCGGGACGACGAACACCGGGGAGCTGTTTTTT
CDR3 length: 17
clone size: -
D gene: -
J gene: TRBJ2-2
V gene: TRBV10-2

CDR3 protein: CASSQAGNYGYTF
CDR3 DNA: TGCGCCAGCAGCCAAGCTGGAAACTATGGCTACACCTTC
CDR3 length: 13
clone size: -
D gene: -
J gene: TRBJ1-2
V gene: TRBV4-1

CDR3 protein: CASSEVPTFQETQYF
CDR3 DNA: TGTGCCAGCAGTGAAGTACCGACATTCCAAGAGACCCAGTACTTC
CDR3 length: 15
clone size: -
D gene: -
J gene: TRBJ2-5
V gene: TRBV2